This is a list of T cell receptor beta chains from one sample in a study of blood T cell repertoires in COVID-19. Here immunoSEQ multiplex PCR was the method, and the copy in TCRdb shows in-frame clones only, minus some. The table lists 50,000 or so clones, 83% of them singletons. The sample comprised peripheral blood. These receptors were taken from a man in his forties or fifties with acute or convalescent COVID-19. Both conserved end residues are part of each CDR3. A D gene is named only where the DNA matches it firmly.

v_call	d_call	j_call	cdr3_nt	cdr3_aa
TRBV21-1	-	TRBJ2-7	TGTGCCAGCAGCAAAGACCGGAGGGCCTTCGTCTACGAGCAGTACTTC	CASSKDRRAFVYEQYF
TRBV6-5	TRBD1	TRBJ2-7	TGTGCCAGCAGAGACCGGGACAGGGTAAACGAGCAGTACTTC	CASRDRDRVNEQYF
TRBV3-1/TRBV3-2	-	TRBJ1-5	TGTGCCAGCAGCCAAGTGAGGGGGAGAGAGCCCCAGCATTTT	CASSQVRGREPQHF
TRBV18	TRBD1	TRBJ2-2	TGTGCCAGCTCACCGGGACAGGGCGCCGGGGAGCTGTTTTTT	CASSPGQGAGELFF
TRBV5-5	TRBD1	TRBJ1-2	TGTGCCAGCAGCTGGGCAGGGGGCGACGGCTATGGCTACACCTTC	CASSWAGGDGYGYTF
TRBV6-5	TRBD1	TRBJ1-6	TGTGCCAGCAGTTACGGGCAGGGGGCGAATTCACCCCTCCACTTT	CASSYGQGANSPLHF
TRBV6-4	-	TRBJ2-1	TGTGCCAGCAGTGACCGCTACAATGAGCAGTTCTTC	CASSDRYNEQFF
TRBV7-2	TRBD2	TRBJ2-1	TGTGCCAGCAAAGCGGGACTCCGGTACAATGAGCAGTTCTTC	CASKAGLRYNEQFF
TRBV24-1	TRBD1	TRBJ1-2	TGTGCCACCAGTGATTCGGGACAGGGGGTCTATGGCTACACCTTC	CATSDSGQGVYGYTF
TRBV19	-	TRBJ1-1	TGTGCCAGTAGTATTGGGGGCAGACTGAACACTGAAGCTTTCTTT	CASSIGGRLNTEAFF
TRBV11-3	TRBD2	TRBJ2-1	TGTGCCAGCAGCTCGGGGGGGAACAACAATGAGCAGTTCTTC	CASSSGGNNNEQFF
TRBV3-1/TRBV3-2	TRBD1	TRBJ2-1	TGTGCCAGCAGTTTAACAGGGGTGGGAGACAATGAGCAGTTCTTC	CASSLTGVGDNEQFF